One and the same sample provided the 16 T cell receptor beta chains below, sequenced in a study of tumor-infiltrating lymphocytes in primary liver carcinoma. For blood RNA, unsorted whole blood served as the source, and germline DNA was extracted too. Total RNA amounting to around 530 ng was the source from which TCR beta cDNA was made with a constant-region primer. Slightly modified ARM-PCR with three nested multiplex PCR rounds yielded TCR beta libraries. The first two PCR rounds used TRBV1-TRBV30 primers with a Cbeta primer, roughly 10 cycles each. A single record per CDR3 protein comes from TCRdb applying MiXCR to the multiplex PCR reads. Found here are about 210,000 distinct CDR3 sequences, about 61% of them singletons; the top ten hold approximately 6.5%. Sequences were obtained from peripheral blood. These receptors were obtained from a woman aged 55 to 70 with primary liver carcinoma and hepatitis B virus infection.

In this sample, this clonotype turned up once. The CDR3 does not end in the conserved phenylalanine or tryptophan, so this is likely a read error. As DNA, the CDR3 is TGTGCCATCAGTGAGGGGGGCAGGGTTCCCTACGAGCAGTACTTA. This gives the protein CAISEGGRVPYEQYL. The rearrangement links TRBV10-3 to TRBJ2-7, with D possibly matching TRBD1 (6 bases). The CDR3 has 15 residues. V was clipped by 2 bases and J by 2 bases, with 13 bases between them. Germline V CDR1 and CDR2: ENHRY, SYGVKD.

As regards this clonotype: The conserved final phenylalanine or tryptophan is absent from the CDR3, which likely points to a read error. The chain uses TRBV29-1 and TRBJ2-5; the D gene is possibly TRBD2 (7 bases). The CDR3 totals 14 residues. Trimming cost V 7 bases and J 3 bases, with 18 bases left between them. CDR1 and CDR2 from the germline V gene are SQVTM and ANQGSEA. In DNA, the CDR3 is TGCAGCGCCTTTGGGGGGGCTCTTAAAGAGACCCAGTACAAC. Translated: CSAFGGALKETQYN.

In DNA form, the CDR3 reads TGTGCCAACAGCCCCGGGGACAGGGCCTATGGCTACACCTTC. This gives the protein CANSPGDRAYGYTF. The chain recombines TRBV28 with TRBJ1-2; 9 nucleotides align to TRBD1. V dropped 10 bases and J dropped 4; count of bases not matched to a gene: 10. CDR1 MDHEN and CDR2 SYDVKM come from the germline V gene. The CDR3 has 14 residues.

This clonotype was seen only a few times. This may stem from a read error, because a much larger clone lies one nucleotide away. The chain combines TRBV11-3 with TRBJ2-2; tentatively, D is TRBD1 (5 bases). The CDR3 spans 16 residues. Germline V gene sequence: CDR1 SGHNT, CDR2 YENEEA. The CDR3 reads CTSSPPVGPTTGELFF. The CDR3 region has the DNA TGTACCAGCAGCCCCCCTGTGGGGCCGACCACCGGGGAGCTGTTTTTT.

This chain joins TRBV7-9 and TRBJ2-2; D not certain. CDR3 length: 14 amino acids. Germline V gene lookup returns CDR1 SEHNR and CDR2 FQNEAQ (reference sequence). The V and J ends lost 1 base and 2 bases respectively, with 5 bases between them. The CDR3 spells CASSLVINTGELFF. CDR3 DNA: TGTGCCAGCAGCTTAGTTATCAACACCGGGGAGCTGTTTTTT.

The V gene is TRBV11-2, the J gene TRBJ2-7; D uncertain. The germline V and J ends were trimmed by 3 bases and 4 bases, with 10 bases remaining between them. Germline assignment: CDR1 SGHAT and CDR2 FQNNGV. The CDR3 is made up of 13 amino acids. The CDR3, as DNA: TGTGCCAGCAGCTTCGGCGAGGCTTACGAGCAGTACTTC. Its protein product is CASSFGEAYEQYF. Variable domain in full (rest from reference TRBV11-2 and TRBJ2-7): EAGVAQSPRYKIIEKRQSVAFWCNPISGHATLYWYQQILGQGPKLLIQFQNNGVVDDSQLPKDRFSAERLKGVDSTLKIQPAKLEDSAVYLCASSFGEAYEQYFGPGTRLTVT.

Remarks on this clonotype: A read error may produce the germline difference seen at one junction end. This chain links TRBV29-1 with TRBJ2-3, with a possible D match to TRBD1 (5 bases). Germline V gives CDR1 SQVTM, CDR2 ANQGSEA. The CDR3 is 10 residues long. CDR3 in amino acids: CSVDTDKQYF. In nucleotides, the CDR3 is TGCAGCGTGGACACAGATAAGCAGTATTTC.

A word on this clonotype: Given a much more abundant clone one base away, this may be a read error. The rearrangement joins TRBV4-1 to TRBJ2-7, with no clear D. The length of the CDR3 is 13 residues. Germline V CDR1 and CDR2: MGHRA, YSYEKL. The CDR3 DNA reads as TGCTCCAGCAGCCCCGGTGGAAGACACGAGCAGTACTTC. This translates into CSSSPGGRHEQYF.

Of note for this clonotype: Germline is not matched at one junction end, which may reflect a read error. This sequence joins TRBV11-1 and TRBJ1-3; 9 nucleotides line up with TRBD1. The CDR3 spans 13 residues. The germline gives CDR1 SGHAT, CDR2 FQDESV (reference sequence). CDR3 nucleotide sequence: TGTGCCAGCGGGACAGGGAATCGGAACAGCATATATTTT. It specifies CASGTGNRNSIYF.

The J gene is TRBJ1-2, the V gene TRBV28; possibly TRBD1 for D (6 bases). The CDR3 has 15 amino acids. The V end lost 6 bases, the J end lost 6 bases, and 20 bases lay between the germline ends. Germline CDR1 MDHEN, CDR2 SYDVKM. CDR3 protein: CASRTQGTWLNGYTF. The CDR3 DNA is TGTGCCAGCAGGACCCAGGGGACATGGTTAAATGGCTACACCTTC.

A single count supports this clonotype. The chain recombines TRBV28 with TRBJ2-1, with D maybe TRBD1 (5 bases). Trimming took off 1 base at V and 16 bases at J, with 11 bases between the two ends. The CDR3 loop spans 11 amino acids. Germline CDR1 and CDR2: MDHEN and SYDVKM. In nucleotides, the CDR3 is TGTGCCAGCAGTTTATTTGGCAGGGCCTTCTTC. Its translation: CASSLFGRAFF.

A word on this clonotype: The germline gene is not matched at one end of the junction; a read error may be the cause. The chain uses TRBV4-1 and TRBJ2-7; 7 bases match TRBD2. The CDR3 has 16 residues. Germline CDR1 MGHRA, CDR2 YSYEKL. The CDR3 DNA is TGCGCCAGCAGCCAATCCACTAGCGAGAGTTTCTACGAGCAGTATTTC. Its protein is CASSQSTSESFYEQYF.

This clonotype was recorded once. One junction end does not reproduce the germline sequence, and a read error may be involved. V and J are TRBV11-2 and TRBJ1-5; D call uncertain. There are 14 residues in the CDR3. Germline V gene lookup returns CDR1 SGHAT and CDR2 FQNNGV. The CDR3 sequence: CTSSPLHAPKPQHF. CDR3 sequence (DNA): TGTACCAGCAGCCCGTTACATGCGCCTAAGCCCCAGCATTTT. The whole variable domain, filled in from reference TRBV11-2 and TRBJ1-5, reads EAGVAQSPRYKIIEKRQSVAFWCNPISGHATLYWYQQILGQGPKLLIQFQNNGVVDDSQLPKDRFSAERLKGVDSTLKIQPAKLEDSAVYLCTSSPLHAPKPQHFGDGTRLSIL.

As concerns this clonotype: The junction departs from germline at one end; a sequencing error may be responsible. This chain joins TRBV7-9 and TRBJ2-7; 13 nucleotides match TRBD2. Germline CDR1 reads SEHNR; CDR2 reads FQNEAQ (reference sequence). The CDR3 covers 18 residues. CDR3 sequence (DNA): TGTGCCACCAGCTTAACCTCTACACTAGCGGGAGGGGGGAACGAGCAGTACTTC. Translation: CATSLTSTLAGGGNEQYF. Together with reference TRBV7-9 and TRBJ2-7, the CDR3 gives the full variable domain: DTGVSQNPRHKITKRGQNVTFRCDPISEHNRLYWYRQTLGQGPEFLTYFQNEAQLEKSRLLSDRFSAERPKGSFSTLEIQRTEQGDSAMYLCATSLTSTLAGGGNEQYFGPGTRLTVT.

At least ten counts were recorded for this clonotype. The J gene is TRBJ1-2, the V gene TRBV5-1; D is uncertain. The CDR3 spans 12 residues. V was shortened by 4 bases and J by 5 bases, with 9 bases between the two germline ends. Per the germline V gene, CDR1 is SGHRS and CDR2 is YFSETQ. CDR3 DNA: TGCGCCAGCAGCCGAGATTCATATGGCTACACCTTC. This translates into CASSRDSYGYTF.

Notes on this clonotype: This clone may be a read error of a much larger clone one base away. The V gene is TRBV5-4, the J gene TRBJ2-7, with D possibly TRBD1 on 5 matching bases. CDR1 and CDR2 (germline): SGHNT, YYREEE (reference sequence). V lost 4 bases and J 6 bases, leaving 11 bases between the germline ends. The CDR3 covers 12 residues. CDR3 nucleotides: TGTGCCAGCAGCGTCAACAGGTGCGAGCAGTACTTC. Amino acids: CASSVNRCEQYF.